One sample yielded the 19 T cell receptor beta chains listed below, sequenced in a study of blood T cell repertoires in COVID-19. Produced via immunoSEQ multiplex PCR; TCRdb's table is partial and in-frame only. The profile shows some 230,000 clones, about nine tenths of them singletons. Material: peripheral blood. All receptors come from a man aged 25 to 45 who had recovered from COVID-19.

This chain uses TRBV6-5 with TRBJ1-2; D call uncertain. This CDR3 spans 15 amino acids. The germline V and J ends were trimmed by 7 bases and 8 bases, with 23 bases remaining between them. The germline V gene has CDR1 MNHEY and CDR2 SVGAGI. CDR3 sequence (DNA): TGTGCCAGCACACCCTTCGCAGGATGGCCGTGGGGCTACACCTTC. Its translation is CASTPFAGWPWGYTF.

The chain carries TRBV19 and TRBJ1-5; TRBD1 agrees at 8 bases. This CDR3 has 15 residues. V lost 6 bases to trimming and J lost 2 bases; unmatched junction nucleotides: 6. Germline CDR1 reads LNHDA; CDR2 reads SQIVND (reference sequence). The CDR3 loop is CASSLGQGGNQPQHF. CDR3 coding DNA: TGTGCCAGTAGCCTAGGACAGGGCGGCAATCAGCCCCAGCATTTT.

There are many counts of this clone. The chain joins TRBV5-4 to TRBJ2-7, with D possibly being TRBD2 (6 bases). The germline V gene encodes CDR1 SGHNT and CDR2 YYREEE (reference sequence). The V and J ends lost 4 bases and 6 bases respectively, with 17 bases between them. This CDR3 contains 14 residues. The CDR3 loop is CASSPDWWRGEQYF. CDR3 nucleotide sequence: TGTGCCAGCAGCCCGGACTGGTGGCGGGGCGAGCAGTACTTC.

The J gene is TRBJ2-3, the V gene TRBV11-3; weak D call: TRBD2 (5 bases). From germline, CDR1 is SGHNT and CDR2 YENEEA. The CDR3 has 17 residues. The V and J ends lost 5 bases and 0 bases respectively, with 18 bases between them. The CDR3 spells CASSNRAGSLSTDTQYF. The DNA for the CDR3 is TGTGCCAGCAGCAATCGGGCGGGCTCACTTAGCACAGATACGCAGTATTTT.

This chain links TRBV12-3 or TRBV12-4 with TRBJ1-2; no clear D gene. V lost 3 bases to trimming and J lost 2 bases, with 7 bases between them. CDR3 length equals 13 residues. The CDR3 region has the DNA TGTGCCAGCAGTTTTCAGAAGAACTATGGCTACACCTTC. It translates to CASSFQKNYGYTF.

The chain has TRBV2 and TRBJ2-5; 7 nucleotides agree with TRBD1. CDR1 SNHLY and CDR2 FYNNEI come from the germline V gene. Unmatched junction bases numbered 6, after V lost 6 bases and J lost 8 bases. This CDR3 spans 12 amino acids. The CDR3 protein is CASSDDRATQYF. The CDR3 DNA follows: TGTGCCAGCAGCGACGACAGGGCCACCCAGTACTTC. Using reference TRBV2 and TRBJ2-5 for the parts outside the CDR3, the full variable domain is EPEVTQTPSHQVTQMGQEVILRCVPISNHLYFYWYRQILGQKVEFLVSFYNNEISEKSEIFDDQFSVERPDGSNFTLKIRSTKLEDSAMYFCASSDDRATQYFGPGTRLLVL.

The CDR3 region is CASSLGTGRETQYF. CDR3 DNA: TGTGCCAGCAGCTTGGGGACAGGGAGAGAGACCCAGTACTTC. The chain combines TRBV7-9 with TRBJ2-5; 9 bases match TRBD1. The junction had 3 bases not matched to a gene; V was cut back by 3 bases and J by 4 bases. This CDR3 is built from 14 residues. Germline V gene lookup returns CDR1 SEHNR and CDR2 FQNEAQ (reference sequence).

Only one count was recorded for this clone. V gene TRBV7-8 combines with J gene TRBJ2-3; 9 nucleotides line up with TRBD1. The CDR3 has 14 residues. V shed 5 bases and J 6 bases; nucleotides not matched to a gene: 6. Germline V gene sequence: CDR1 SGHVS, CDR2 FQNEAQ. The CDR3 DNA is TGTGCCAGCAGCCATTGGACAGGGGATGATACGCAGTATTTT. It encodes CASSHWTGDDTQYF.

The chain combines TRBV10-3 with TRBJ1-2, with D uncertain. V shed 8 bases and J shed 8 bases, with 12 bases lying between them. CDR3 length equals 11 residues. CDR1 and CDR2 (germline): ENHRY, SYGVKD. CDR3 loop: CAIQNRDGYTF. CDR3 DNA sequence: TGTGCCATCCAAAACAGAGACGGCTACACCTTC.

The rearrangement uses TRBV18 and TRBJ1-5; possibly TRBD1 for D (5 bases). The CDR3 length is 21 residues. The germline gives CDR1 KGHSH, CDR2 LQKENI. Between the trimmed V and J ends, which lost 3 bases and 0 bases, there was a span of 27 bases. Here the CDR3 reads CASSPEPGRGRMFGSNQPQHF. In nucleotides, the CDR3 is TGTGCCAGCTCACCGGAGCCAGGAAGGGGAAGAATGTTTGGTAGCAATCAGCCCCAGCATTTT.

The chain carries TRBV6-5 and TRBJ1-5; 7 positions agree with TRBD1. CDR3 length: 12 residues. V lost 8 bases and J lost 4; bases outside the gene matches: 2. The germline CDR1 and CDR2 sequences are MNHEY and SVGAGI. The CDR3 sequence: CASSQGNQPQHF. The CDR3 nucleotides are TGTGCCAGCTCACAGGGGAATCAGCCCCAGCATTTT.

The rearrangement links TRBV6-5 to TRBJ2-2; D not resolved. The V end was cut by 0 bases, the J end by 8 bases, with 13 bases between. CDR1 and CDR2 from the germline V gene are MNHEY and SVGAGI. The CDR3 is made up of 15 amino acids. CDR3: CASSYSGPDFGELFF. CDR3 nucleotide sequence: TGTGCCAGCAGTTACTCAGGTCCCGACTTTGGGGAGCTGTTTTTT.

V is TRBV27 and J is TRBJ2-1; 7 bases are a match to TRBD1. V was pared by 2 bases and J by 4 bases, with 5 bases of the junction left unmatched. CDR1 is MNHEY, CDR2 SMNVEV, per germline (reference sequence). This CDR3 has 15 residues. The CDR3 here is CASSLQGGQYNEQFF. The CDR3 DNA is TGTGCCAGCAGTTTACAAGGGGGACAGTACAATGAGCAGTTCTTC.

V and J are TRBV30 and TRBJ1-5; perhaps TRBD1 as D (5 bases). Trimming took 4 bases from V and 1 from J, leaving 14 bases between them. The CDR3 has 15 amino acids. Germline assignment: CDR1 GTSNPN and CDR2 SVGIG (reference sequence). The DNA for the CDR3 is TGTGCCTGGAAAAACAGGCAAGGGAGCAATCAGCCCCAGCATTTT. Its translation: CAWKNRQGSNQPQHF.

The rearrangement joins TRBV6-2 or TRBV6-3 to TRBJ1-6; 11 bases are a match to TRBD1. V shed 7 bases, J shed 10 bases, and the junction held 6 bases outside the gene matches. Per germline, CDR1 MNHEY and CDR2 SVGEGT. CDR3 size: 14 residues. The CDR3 protein is CASTPRTGGSPLHF. The CDR3 DNA sequence: TGTGCCAGCACCCCTCGGACAGGGGGCTCACCCCTCCACTTT.

The chain couples TRBV11-2 to TRBJ2-1, with no clear D. V was pared by 4 bases and J by 0 bases, with 7 bases between. Germline V gives CDR1 SGHAT, CDR2 FQNNGV. CDR3 length: 14 residues. The CDR3 here is CASSSLLSYNEQFF. CDR3 nucleotides: TGTGCCAGCAGCTCCCTACTCTCCTACAATGAGCAGTTCTTC.

The J gene is TRBJ2-3, the V gene TRBV27, with a tentative D call TRBD1 (5 bases). This CDR3 is 13 amino acids long. V was trimmed by 6 bases and J by 0 bases, leaving 7 bases between them. CDR1 MNHEY and CDR2 SMNVEV come from the germline V gene (reference sequence). The CDR3 nucleotides are TGTGCCAGCAGAAGACAGAGCACAGATACGCAGTATTTT. Its protein is CASRRQSTDTQYF.

In this sample, this clone turned up a few times. The J gene is TRBJ1-6, the V gene TRBV6-1; D possibly corresponds to TRBD1 (6 bases). Per germline, CDR1 MNHNS and CDR2 SASEGT. The CDR3 has 16 amino acids. The ends were cut back, 2 bases at V and 7 bases at J, with 15 bases in the middle. CDR3 sequence (DNA): TGTGCCAGCAGTGAAATCACAGGGATGGGAAATTCACCCCTCCACTTT. Encoded protein: CASSEITGMGNSPLHF.

The V and J genes are TRBV18 and TRBJ2-7; D is perhaps TRBD1 (5 bases). The CDR3 extends over 13 amino acids. Deletions cut 6 bases from V and 3 bases from J, with 12 bases between. The V gene's germline CDR1 is KGHSH and CDR2 LQKENI. This chain's CDR3 is CASSDTVDYEQYF. The CDR3 nucleotides are TGTGCCAGCTCGGACACGGTGGACTACGAGCAGTACTTC. Combining the CDR3 with reference TRBV18 and TRBJ2-7 gives the whole variable domain NAGVMQNPRHLVRRRGQEARLRCSPMKGHSHVYWYRQLPEEGLKFMVYLQKENIIDESGMPKERFSAEFPKEGPSILRIQQVVRGDSAAYFCASSDTVDYEQYFGPGTRLTVT.